The subject of this entry is one T cell receptor (beta chain). Its target is unknown. The protocol was immunoSEQ multiplex PCR, while the TCRdb copy is restricted to in-frame clones and leaves out a portion. The sample has roughly 19,000 clones; around nine tenths are singletons. The CDR3 runs to 17 residues. V dropped 0 bases and J dropped 1 base, with 15 bases sitting between them. From germline, CDR1 is LNHNV and CDR2 YYDKDF (reference sequence). Blood sampling was done at baseline, cycle 4 day 1, and cycle 7 day 1. These data come from a study of OX40 agonist ivuxolimab in advanced cancers. Study-wide context: Earlier treatment with anti-PD-1, anti-PD-L1 or anti-CTLA-4 was permitted, and about 40% had received some.

Study findings and constraints: Clonal expansion among partial responders at 0.1-3.0 mg/kg ranked near the lowest.

The clonotype originates from an adult with an advanced solid tumor such as melanoma, head and neck, liver or kidney cancer. The genes are TRBV15 and TRBJ1-2; D is unresolved. The sample consisted of CD4+ or CD8+ T cells sorted from blood, taken in a trial of the OX40 agonist ivuxolimab. The CDR3 bases are TGTGCCACCAGCAGAGATATAATCCCAGATCATAACTATGGCTACACCTTC. Translating it yields CATSRDIIPDHNYGYTF.